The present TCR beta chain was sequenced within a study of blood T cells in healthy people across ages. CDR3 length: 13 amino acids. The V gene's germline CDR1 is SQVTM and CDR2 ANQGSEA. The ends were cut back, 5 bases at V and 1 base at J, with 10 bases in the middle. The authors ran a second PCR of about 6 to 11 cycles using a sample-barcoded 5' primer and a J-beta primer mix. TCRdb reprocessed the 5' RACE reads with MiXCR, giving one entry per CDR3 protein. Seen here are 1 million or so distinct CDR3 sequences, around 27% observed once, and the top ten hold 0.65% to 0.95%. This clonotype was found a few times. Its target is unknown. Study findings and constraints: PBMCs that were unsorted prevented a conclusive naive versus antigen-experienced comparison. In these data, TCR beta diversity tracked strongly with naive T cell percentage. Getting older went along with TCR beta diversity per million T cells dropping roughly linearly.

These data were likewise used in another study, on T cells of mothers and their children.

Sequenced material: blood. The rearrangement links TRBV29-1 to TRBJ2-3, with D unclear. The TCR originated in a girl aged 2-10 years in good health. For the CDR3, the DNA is TGCAGCGTTCAGGTACGGGGCACAGATACGCAGTATTTT. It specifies CSVQVRGTDTQYF.